This T cell receptor (beta chain) was captured by sequencing in a study of cytomegalovirus exposure and HLA in healthy donors. Study results and caveats: In vitro, a few CMV-associated chains proved specific for CMV antigens. The likely origin of a cluster of highly shared sequence variants was a sequencing artifact.

A multiplex PCR was run with 60 Vbeta primers and 13 Jbeta primers. Libraries were prepared by immunoSEQ multiplex PCR; TCRdb keeps only in-frame clonotypes and omits some of them. The repertoire consists of some 150,000 clones, with around 74% occurring once and the leading ten covering roughly 6.8%. The V end was cut by 7 bases, the J end by 8 bases, with 22 bases between. The V gene's germline CDR1 is SGHRS and CDR2 YFSETQ. This CDR3 contains 15 residues. On this clone: The target antigen is unknown.

This sequence was found in a man aged 45-60 years in good health and CMV-seropositive. This chain uses TRBV5-1 with TRBJ2-1; a weak D match, TRBD1 (6 bases). Sequencing was carried out using PBMCs. The CDR3 spells CASEAQGHRVDEQFF. DNA of the CDR3: TGCGCCAGCGAGGCCCAGGGGCATCGTGTTGATGAGCAGTTCTTC.